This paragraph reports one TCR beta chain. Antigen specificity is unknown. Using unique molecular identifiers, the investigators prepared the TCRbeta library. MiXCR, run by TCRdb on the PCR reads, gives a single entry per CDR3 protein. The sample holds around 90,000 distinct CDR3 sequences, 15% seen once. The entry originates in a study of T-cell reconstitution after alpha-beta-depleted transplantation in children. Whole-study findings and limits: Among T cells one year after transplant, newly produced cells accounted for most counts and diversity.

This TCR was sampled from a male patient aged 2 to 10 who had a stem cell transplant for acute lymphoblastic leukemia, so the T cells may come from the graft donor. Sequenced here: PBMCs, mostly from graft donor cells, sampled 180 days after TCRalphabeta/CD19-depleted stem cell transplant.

The CDR3 protein is CASSLRSSGRNTGELFF. The CDR3 nucleotides are TGTGCCAGCAGCTTGAGATCTAGCGGGCGGAACACCGGGGAGCTGTTTTTT. The chain has TRBV5-6 and TRBJ2-2, with 8 bases fitting TRBD2. CDR1 and CDR2 from the germline V gene are SGHDT and YYEEEE. Trimming removed 1 base from V and 1 base from J; junction bases left unmatched: 6. The CDR3 runs to 17 residues.